The T cell receptor (beta chain) under discussion was sequenced for a study of tissue T cells after allogeneic stem cell transplantation. Produced via immunoSEQ multiplex PCR; TCRdb's table is partial and in-frame only. There are about 25,000 clones in the sample; roughly 70% occur only once, and around 7.2% lies in the top ten. This CDR3 is 15 amino acids long. Germline CDR1 ENHRY, CDR2 SYGVKD. V gave up 6 bases and J gave up 1 base; unmatched junction bases: 8. This TCR derives from a female donor at least 60 years old with lung cancer. V gene TRBV10-3 combines with J gene TRBJ1-1; 7 bases agree with TRBD1. Sequencing was performed on tissue from the ileum, taken at autopsy. CDR3 coding DNA: TGTGCCATCAGAACTCCCGGGACAGCGAACACTGAAGCTTTCTTT. Translated, it gives CAIRTPGTANTEAFF.